These 21 T cell receptor beta chains were all obtained from the same sample, sequenced in a study of blood T cell repertoires in COVID-19. Profiled with immunoSEQ multiplex PCR; TCRdb holds only in-frame clones, not every one. The profile covers under 200,000 clones, with approximately 80% appearing a single time and around 5.5% taken by the ten largest. Sample: PBMCs or T cells enriched from blood (not recorded which). The source of these receptors is a woman aged 55-75 years with acute COVID-19.

J is TRBJ1-2 and V is TRBV27; TRBD1 aligns across 7 bases. V gave up 5 bases and J gave up 0 bases; unmatched junction bases: 9. Germline lookup yields CDR1 MNHEY and CDR2 SMNVEV (reference sequence). This CDR3 comprises 16 residues. This chain's CDR3 is CASSPLTGLANYGYTF. The CDR3 coding sequence is TGTGCCAGCAGTCCATTGACAGGGCTAGCTAACTATGGCTACACCTTC.

The V and J genes are TRBV2 and TRBJ1-5; perhaps TRBD1 as D (5 bases). The CDR3 length is 16 residues. V lost 8 bases to trimming and J lost 0 bases, with 17 bases between them. The germline V gene has CDR1 SNHLY and CDR2 FYNNEI. CDR3 sequence (DNA): TGTGCCAGCTCTCTTGACAGTGTGTATAGCAATCAGCCCCAGCATTTT. As protein: CASSLDSVYSNQPQHF.

The chain is built from TRBV5-1 and TRBJ1-1; no clear D. The CDR3 is made up of 13 amino acids. The germline V gene has CDR1 SGHRS and CDR2 YFSETQ. The V and J ends lost 5 bases and 3 bases respectively, with 11 bases between them. The CDR3 nucleotides read TGCGCCAGCAGTACGCAAGAGGACACTGAAGCTTTCTTT. Translated: CASSTQEDTEAFF.

This clone has more than one count but fewer than ten. V and J are TRBV19 and TRBJ2-1, with 12 positions matching TRBD2. CDR1 and CDR2 (germline): LNHDA, SQIVND (reference sequence). The V gene end was trimmed by 3 bases and the J gene end by 8 bases; junction bases not matched to a gene: 2. There are 14 residues in the CDR3. As DNA, the CDR3 is TGTGCCAGTAGTATGCTAGCGGGAGGGGATGAGCAGTTCTTC. Protein product: CASSMLAGGDEQFF.

The V gene is TRBV29-1, the J gene TRBJ1-3; D is unclear. Germline V lookup: CDR1 SQVTM, CDR2 ANQGSEA. The V end was cut by 7 bases, the J end by 0 bases, with 10 bases between. CDR3 length: 13 amino acids. The CDR3 DNA follows: TGCAGCGCCGGACTGGCCTCTGGAAACACCATATATTTT. It is translated as CSAGLASGNTIYF.

The V and J genes are TRBV4-1 and TRBJ2-2, with 9 bases lining up with TRBD2. Germline V gene data show CDR1 as MGHRA and CDR2 as YSYEKL. CDR3 length: 19 residues. V gave up 2 bases and J gave up 7 bases; unmatched junction bases: 17. CDR3 DNA: TGCGCCAGCAGCCAATTGAGACTGGTCCAGCGGGAGGCCCTCGGGGAGCTGTTTTTT. It translates to CASSQLRLVQREALGELFF.

In its sample, this clone was seen a few times. This chain connects TRBV11-2 to TRBJ1-2; 8 bases map to TRBD1. The CDR3 totals 13 residues. Germline V gene sequence: CDR1 SGHAT, CDR2 FQNNGV. The V segment lost 6 bases and the J segment 4 bases; nucleotides outside the gene matches: 4. CDR3 amino acids: CASSPDRAYGYTF. The CDR3 DNA follows: TGTGCCAGCAGTCCGGACAGGGCCTATGGCTACACCTTC.

The V call is TRBV14, the J call TRBJ2-7; perhaps TRBD1 as D (6 bases). The CDR3 loop spans 12 amino acids. CDR1 and CDR2 from the germline V gene are SGHDN and FVKESK. V was clipped by 5 bases and J by 4 bases, with 9 bases between them. The CDR3 DNA sequence: TGTGCCAGCAGCATTACAGGGTACGAGCAGTACGTC. It yields the protein CASSITGYEQYV.

The sample holds a few counts of this clone. The chain combines TRBV19 with TRBJ1-5; 7 positions match TRBD1. The CDR3 is 16 amino acids. Germline V gene lookup returns CDR1 LNHDA and CDR2 SQIVND (reference sequence). After removal of 1 base from V and 6 bases from J, the junction contained 9 bases not matched to a gene. The CDR3 nucleotides are TGTGCCAGTAGTATAGGAGGGGGCGAGGGATCTCAGCCCCAGCATTTT. Its protein product is CASSIGGGEGSQPQHF.

As for this clone: Other DNA sequences in the sample encode the same CDR3. This rearrangement joins TRBV6-4 to TRBJ1-5, with 7 bases lining up with TRBD1. The CDR3 loop spans 14 amino acids. Germline assignment: CDR1 MRHNA and CDR2 SNTAGT. J gave up 2 bases and V 4 bases, and 2 bases lay outside the gene matches. The CDR3 region is CASSARGGNQPQHF. The CDR3 DNA reads as TGTGCCAGCAGTGCCAGGGGGGGCAATCAGCCCCAGCATTTT.

This clone has just a few counts. This rearrangement joins TRBV29-1 to TRBJ2-1; TRBD2 matches at 11 bases. The CDR3 is 18 residues long. V trimming: 1 base; J trimming: 0 bases; junction bases outside the gene matches: 8. Germline CDR1 SQVTM, CDR2 ANQGSEA. The CDR3 nucleotides are TGCAGCGTTGAAGGCATTAGCGGGGGGGACAGCTCCTACAATGAGCAGTTCTTC. The encoded protein is CSVEGISGGDSSYNEQFF.

The chain combines TRBV7-2 with TRBJ1-5; perhaps TRBD1 as D (6 bases). The CDR3 is made up of 15 amino acids. V lost 5 bases, J lost 1 base, and 12 bases lay in between. Germline loops: CDR1 SGHTA, CDR2 FQGNSA. The CDR3 sequence is CASSRTDFSNQPQHF. In DNA form, the CDR3 reads TGTGCCAGCAGCCGGACAGATTTCAGCAATCAGCCCCAGCATTTT.

The rearrangement uses TRBV6-5 and TRBJ2-7, with D possibly matching TRBD2 (6 bases). Between the trimmed V and J ends, which lost 6 bases and 2 bases, there was a span of 11 bases. Per germline, CDR1 MNHEY and CDR2 SVGAGI. There are 13 residues in the CDR3. The CDR3 here is CASRPGLTYEQYF. Written as DNA, the CDR3 is TGTGCCAGCAGACCGGGACTCACCTACGAGCAGTACTTC.

This clone was counted a single time. The chain is built from TRBV11-2 and TRBJ2-3, with D unclear. The V end lost 5 bases, the J end lost 6 bases, and 12 bases lay between the germline ends. The CDR3 length is 13 residues. Germline assignment: CDR1 SGHAT and CDR2 FQNNGV. The CDR3 reads CASSAGAADTQYF. CDR3 DNA sequence: TGTGCCAGCAGCGCCGGAGCAGCGGATACGCAGTATTTT.

This chain uses TRBV11-2 with TRBJ2-3; 9 bases fit TRBD2. There are 17 residues in the CDR3. V shed 5 bases, J shed 4 bases, and the junction held 13 bases outside the gene matches. CDR1 and CDR2 from the germline V gene are SGHAT and FQNNGV. This chain's CDR3 is CASSPWLKTSGADTQYF. In DNA form, the CDR3 reads TGTGCCAGCAGCCCGTGGCTAAAGACTAGCGGTGCAGATACGCAGTATTTT.

CDR3 in DNA: TGTGCCAGCAGCTTAGAGAGGGGGCCACGACAGCCCCAGCATTTT. It is translated as CASSLERGPRQPQHF. This chain connects TRBV7-2 to TRBJ1-5, with 7 nucleotides matching TRBD1. Germline V gene sequence: CDR1 SGHTA, CDR2 FQGNSA. The CDR3 totals 15 residues. The J segment lost 7 bases and the V segment lost 1 base, leaving 7 bases of the junction unmatched.

The J gene is TRBJ1-3, the V gene TRBV19; D not certain. Per the germline V gene, CDR1 is LNHDA and CDR2 is SQIVND (reference sequence). Between the trimmed V and J ends, which lost 7 bases and 0 bases, there was a span of 10 bases. This CDR3 has 14 residues. For the CDR3, the DNA is TGTGCCAGTAATGGGCTTTTCTCTGGAAACACCATATATTTT. It encodes CASNGLFSGNTIYF.

The chain carries TRBV28 and TRBJ1-3; D possibly corresponds to TRBD1 (6 bases). The CDR3 runs 15 residues. Germline V gene sequence: CDR1 MDHEN, CDR2 SYDVKM. The V end was cut by 5 bases, the J end by 4 bases, with 15 bases between. The CDR3 loop is CASSTQQGLGNTIYF. The CDR3 coding sequence is TGTGCCAGCAGTACCCAACAGGGCTTGGGAAACACCATATATTTT.

The V gene is TRBV6-2 or TRBV6-3, the J gene TRBJ1-1; TRBD1 agrees at 7 bases. Germline CDR1 is MNHEY and CDR2 is SVGEGT. This CDR3 has 15 amino acids. V was pared by 0 bases and J by 12 bases, with 13 bases of the junction left unmatched. The CDR3 sequence is CASSYSTARDRMTFF. CDR3 DNA: TGTGCCAGCAGTTACTCCACTGCCCGGGACAGAATGACTTTCTTT.

The chain has TRBV11-2 and TRBJ2-2, with D tentatively TRBD2 (6 bases). Germline CDR1 SGHAT, CDR2 FQNNGV. Trimming left V 6 bases short and J 0 bases short, with 14 bases between. This CDR3 contains 16 residues. CDR3 DNA: TGTGCCAGCAGTGGGGGTGGGACTTCGAACACCGGGGAGCTGTTTTTT. Translated, it gives CASSGGGTSNTGELFF. The variable domain in full, with the rest retrieved from reference TRBV11-2 and TRBJ2-2, is EAGVAQSPRYKIIEKRQSVAFWCNPISGHATLYWYQQILGQGPKLLIQFQNNGVVDDSQLPKDRFSAERLKGVDSTLKIQPAKLEDSAVYLCASSGGGTSNTGELFFGEGSRLTVL.

V gene TRBV2 combines with J gene TRBJ2-7, with D tentatively TRBD1 (5 bases). CDR3 size: 12 residues. Per germline, CDR1 SNHLY and CDR2 FYNNEI. Trimming left V 6 bases short and J 6 bases short, with 12 bases between. CDR3 bases: TGTGCCAGCAGCCCCAGGGTTGGCGAGCAGTACTTC. This gives the protein CASSPRVGEQYF.